These 27 T cell receptor beta chains share one sample of origin, sequenced in a study of blood T cells in healthy people across ages. Primers used in a second PCR of about 6 to 12 cycles were a sample-barcoded 5' primer and a J-beta primer mix. Via MiXCR, TCRdb re-called the 5' RACE reads, giving one row per CDR3 protein. The table includes 750,000 or so distinct CDR3 sequences, just under 25% detected once. These data were also reused for a study on T cells of mothers and their children.

Sequenced material: blood. All receptors come from a boy aged 5 to 17 in good health.

The chain couples TRBV7-9 to TRBJ2-3, with 8 bases matching TRBD1. V was clipped by 5 bases and J by 2 bases; unmatched bases: 6. Germline CDR1 SEHNR, CDR2 FQNEAQ (reference sequence). The CDR3 has 15 amino acids. CDR3 protein: CASSRQGSHTDTQYF. As DNA, the CDR3 is TGTGCCAGCAGCCGACAGGGGAGCCACACAGATACGCAGTATTTT.

This clonotype was detected ten times or more. The germline gene is not matched at one end of the junction; a read error may be the cause. This sequence joins TRBV5-1 and TRBJ1-1; unclear D gene. Germline loops: CDR1 SGHRS, CDR2 YFSETQ. The CDR3 spans 14 residues. CDR3 DNA: TGTGCCAGCAGCTTAGTATATGGGAACACTGAAGCTTTCTTT. As protein: CASSLVYGNTEAFF.

This clonotype was counted a few times. The V and J genes are TRBV6-2 or TRBV6-3 and TRBJ1-2; 8 bases map to TRBD1. Germline-derived CDR1 and CDR2 are MNHEY and SVGEGT. This CDR3 contains 16 residues. The J segment lost 2 bases and the V segment lost 6 bases, leaving 11 bases of the junction unmatched. Written as DNA, the CDR3 is TGTGCCAGCAGCCCCACCCGGACAGGGACAAACTATGGCTACACCTTC. It codes for CASSPTRTGTNYGYTF.

The chain is built from TRBV29-1 and TRBJ2-5, with 7 bases lining up with TRBD2. The end of the DNA is better explained by TRBJ2-7, so the J call may be wrong. This CDR3 is 14 amino acids long. Germline CDR1 and CDR2: SQVTM and ANQGSEA. CDR3 DNA: TGCAGCGTTGAGGGGCGGGAGAGGCCCTACGAGCAGTACTTC. As protein: CSVEGRERPYEQYF.

This clonotype was seen only a few times. This rearrangement joins TRBV29-1 to TRBJ2-5; D is uncertain. V was cut by 0 bases and J by 2 bases, with 13 bases left in between. The CDR3 totals 15 residues. Germline V CDR1 and CDR2: SQVTM, ANQGSEA. CDR3 region: CSVEDLVSAQETQYF. DNA for the CDR3: TGCAGCGTTGAAGATCTAGTATCGGCACAAGAGACCCAGTACTTC.

The chain combines TRBV5-1 with TRBJ2-4; D perhaps matches TRBD2 (7 bases). Germline V lookup: CDR1 SGHRS, CDR2 YFSETQ. CDR3 size: 15 residues. Trimming cost V 0 bases and J 3 bases, with 10 bases left between them. The CDR3 nucleotides are TGCGCCAGCAGCTTGGGAGGGGGGGTCAAAAACATTCAGTACTTC. Amino acids: CASSLGGGVKNIQYF.

The chain employs TRBV20-1 and TRBJ2-1; 16 bases are a match to TRBD2. CDR1 and CDR2 (germline): DFQATT, SNEGSKA (reference sequence). The CDR3 sequence is 17 residues long. The junction had 6 bases not matched to a gene; V was cut back by 0 bases and J by 7 bases. CDR3 DNA sequence: TGCAGTGCTAGAGATAAGGGACTAGCGGGAGGGAGGAATGAGCAGTTCTTC. It is translated as CSARDKGLAGGRNEQFF.

There are a few counts of this clonotype. The chain uses TRBV29-1 and TRBJ2-5, with 11 positions matching TRBD2. Trimming removed 6 bases from V and 2 bases from J; junction bases left unmatched: 11. CDR1 and CDR2 (germline): SQVTM, ANQGSEA. CDR3 length: 16 amino acids. CDR3 sequence: CSVALPGLAVQETQYF. The CDR3 DNA is TGCAGCGTAGCTCTTCCGGGACTAGCGGTACAAGAGACCCAGTACTTC.

The gene calls are TRBV3-1 and TRBJ1-6; 8 bases fit TRBD1. After removal of 0 bases from V and 2 bases from J, the junction contained 3 bases not matched to a gene. CDR1 is LGHDT and CDR2 is YNNKEL in the germline V gene (reference sequence). The CDR3 contains 17 residues. In nucleotides, the CDR3 is TGTGCCAGCAGCCAAGAGGACAGGGACACCTATAATTCACCCCTCCACTTT. Translated: CASSQEDRDTYNSPLHF.

This clonotype has a handful of counts. The V and J genes are TRBV7-2 and TRBJ2-1; D remains ambiguous. The germline V gene encodes CDR1 SGHTA and CDR2 FQGNSA. The V and J ends lost 7 bases and 0 bases respectively, with 13 bases between them. This CDR3 region has 15 residues. The CDR3 spells CASTPTSSSYNEQFF. CDR3 bases: TGTGCCAGCACCCCAACGAGTAGCTCCTACAATGAGCAGTTCTTC. Complete variable domain (other parts from reference TRBV7-2 and TRBJ2-1): GAGVSQSPSNKVTEKGKDVELRCDPISGHTALYWYRQSLGQGLEFLIYFQGNSAPDKSGLPSDRFSAERTGGSVSTLTIQRTQQEDSAVYLCASTPTSSSYNEQFFGPGTRLTVL.

This clonotype was detected a few times. The chain uses TRBV20-1 and TRBJ1-4; 10 nucleotides line up with TRBD1. Per the germline V gene, CDR1 is DFQATT and CDR2 is SNEGSKA (reference sequence). V lost 2 bases, J lost 2 bases, and 5 bases stayed unmatched. The CDR3 is 16 amino acids. The CDR3 DNA follows: TGCAGTGCTAGACCTCCGACAGGGGGCACTAATGAAAAACTGTTTTTT. Its protein product is CSARPPTGGTNEKLFF.

This clonotype was detected a few times. The chain links TRBV20-1 to TRBJ1-4; D perhaps matches TRBD1 (6 bases). Trimming pared 5 bases from V and 8 bases from J, leaving 12 bases between. CDR1 DFQATT and CDR2 SNEGSKA come from the germline V gene (reference sequence). This CDR3 is built from 12 residues. CDR3: CSAPGAREKLFF. CDR3 DNA: TGCAGTGCTCCGGGGGCTCGGGAAAAACTGTTTTTT.

This clonotype was detected only a few times. CDR3 loop: CASSPSGSTGGQPQHF. DNA of the CDR3: TGTGCCAGCAGCCCCTCAGGGTCTACGGGGGGACAGCCCCAGCATTTT. This chain links TRBV7-2 with TRBJ1-5; D might be TRBD1 (5 bases). The CDR3 extends over 16 amino acids. The ends were cut back, 5 bases at V and 7 bases at J, with 21 bases in the middle. In germline, CDR1 is SGHTA, CDR2 FQGNSA. The variable domain in full, completed from reference TRBV7-2 and TRBJ1-5, reads GAGVSQSPSNKVTEKGKDVELRCDPISGHTALYWYRQSLGQGLEFLIYFQGNSAPDKSGLPSDRFSAERTGGSVSTLTIQRTQQEDSAVYLCASSPSGSTGGQPQHFGDGTRLSIL.

The CDR3 DNA reads as TGCGCCAGCAGCCAAGGACAAAAGGACTATGGCTACACCTTC. It is translated as CASSQGQKDYGYTF. This chain uses TRBV4-3 with TRBJ1-2; D uncertain. This CDR3 comprises 14 residues. The germline V gene encodes CDR1 LGHNA and CDR2 YSLEER. The V and J ends lost 1 base and 3 bases respectively, with 9 bases between them.

The genes are TRBV5-5 and TRBJ1-2; 9 nucleotides match TRBD1. Trimming removed 4 bases from V and 8 bases from J; junction bases left unmatched: 6. Germline V gene lookup returns CDR1 SGHKS and CDR2 YYEKEE (reference sequence). The CDR3 sequence is 13 residues long. CDR3 sequence reads: CASSPRTGVGYTF. The CDR3, as DNA: TGTGCCAGCAGCCCGAGGACAGGGGTAGGCTACACCTTC.

This clonotype was recorded a few times. The chain couples TRBV3-1 to TRBJ2-6, with D perhaps matching TRBD1 (6 bases). The CDR3 extends over 15 amino acids. V was cut by 3 bases and J by 2 bases, with 8 bases left in between. Germline CDR1 LGHDT, CDR2 YNNKEL (reference sequence). Here the CDR3 reads CASSHGQTGANVLTF. The CDR3 bases are TGTGCCAGCAGCCACGGACAGACTGGGGCCAACGTCCTGACTTTC.

This clonotype has a single count. This rearrangement joins TRBV7-9 to TRBJ2-3, with D tentatively TRBD1 or TRBD2 (5 bases each). Germline V gene lookup returns CDR1 SEHNR and CDR2 FQNEAQ (reference sequence). The V end was cut by 6 bases, the J end by 0 bases, with 16 bases between. The CDR3 sequence is 16 residues long. The CDR3 here is CASSAVGTTSTDTQYF. As DNA, the CDR3 is TGTGCCAGCAGTGCAGTCGGGACCACTAGCACAGATACGCAGTATTTT.

This clonotype was observed a handful of times. The chain has TRBV7-9 and TRBJ2-3; D is unresolved. V was trimmed by 1 base and J by 4 bases, leaving 9 bases between them. Germline CDR1 and CDR2: SEHNR and FQNEAQ (reference sequence). This CDR3 is 14 amino acids long. In DNA form, the CDR3 reads TGTGCCAGCAGCTTAGAAGGACGGCCAGATACGCAGTATTTT. This sequence encodes CASSLEGRPDTQYF. Looking up the rest from reference TRBV7-9 and TRBJ2-3 gives the full variable domain: DTGVSQNPRHKITKRGQNVTFRCDPISEHNRLYWYRQTLGQGPEFLTYFQNEAQLEKSRLLSDRFSAERPKGSFSTLEIQRTEQGDSAMYLCASSLEGRPDTQYFGPGTRLTVL.

V usage is TRBV11-1 and J usage is TRBJ2-1; 7 positions match TRBD1. With 7 bases clipped from V and 9 bases from J, the junction kept 9 bases outside the gene matches. This CDR3 contains 13 residues. Germline CDR1 SGHAT, CDR2 FQDESV (reference sequence). DNA of the CDR3: TGTGCCAGCACCATTCAGGGGGTCTCTGAGCAGTTCTTC. This gives the protein CASTIQGVSEQFF.

The DNA for the CDR3 is TGCGCCAGCAGCTGGGTCACGGGATCCTACAATGAGCAGTTCTTC. This gives the protein CASSWVTGSYNEQFF. The chain combines TRBV5-1 with TRBJ2-7, with a possible D match to TRBD2 (5 bases). The J call is doubtful: the DNA matches TRBJ2-1 better. The CDR3 consists of 15 residues. CDR1 is SGHRS, CDR2 YFSETQ, per germline.

V usage is TRBV21-1 and J usage is TRBJ2-1; the table gives TRBD1 as D, unverified against the DNA. TRBV21-1 is tagged as a pseudogene. The CDR3 loop spans 16 amino acids. Here the CDR3 DNA reads TGTGCCAGCAGCAAAGTAGGCAGGGAAGATTTCAATGAGCAGTTCTTC. Amino acids: CASSKVGREDFNEQFF.

This clonotype was found a few times. The V and J genes are TRBV7-3 and TRBJ2-1; 11 nucleotides agree with TRBD2. This CDR3 contains 17 residues. CDR1 and CDR2 (germline): SGHTA, FQGTGA. V lost 5 bases to trimming and J lost 0 bases; unmatched junction nucleotides: 6. CDR3 loop: CASSPAGLAVSYNEQFF. The CDR3 DNA reads TGTGCCAGCAGCCCCGCGGGACTAGCGGTCTCCTACAATGAGCAGTTCTTC.

V and J are TRBV12-5 and TRBJ2-5; D perhaps matches TRBD2 (5 bases). The end of the DNA fits TRBJ2-7 better, so the J call may be wrong. CDR1 is LGHNT and CDR2 is FRNRAP in the germline V gene. The CDR3 sequence is 13 residues long. The CDR3 DNA reads TGTGCTAGTGGTTGGGGAGTCGATTTCGAGCAGTACTTC. This encodes CASGWGVDFEQYF.

The V call is TRBV10-3, the J call TRBJ2-5, with 8 bases matching TRBD2. The V and J ends lost 8 bases and 1 base, in that order; junction bases with no gene match: 3. Germline lookup yields CDR1 ENHRY and CDR2 SYGVKD. The CDR3 contains 13 residues. The CDR3 region is CAIQLAAQETQYF. CDR3 bases: TGTGCCATCCAACTAGCGGCCCAAGAGACCCAGTACTTC.

This chain joins TRBV28 and TRBJ2-5, with TRBD2 matching over 8 bases. The end of the DNA fits TRBJ2-7 better, so the J call may be wrong. CDR1 is MDHEN, CDR2 SYDVKM, per germline. The CDR3 consists of 15 residues. The DNA of the CDR3 is TGTGCCAGCAGTTTATCTAGCGGGTGGGGCCACGAGCAGTACTTC. Its translation: CASSLSSGWGHEQYF.

The genes are TRBV6-1 and TRBJ2-5, with 8 positions matching TRBD2. The tail of the sequence fits TRBJ2-1 better, so the J call may be wrong. CDR1 is MNHNS, CDR2 SASEGT, per germline. The CDR3 runs 14 residues. The CDR3 bases are TGTGCCAGCAGTGGACCGGGACTAGGTTATGAGCAGTTCTTC. Amino acid sequence: CASSGPGLGYEQFF.

This rearrangement joins TRBV29-1 to TRBJ1-2; D perhaps matches TRBD1 (5 bases). The CDR3 length is 15 residues. Trimming took off 5 bases at V and 4 bases at J, with 20 bases between the two ends. The V gene's germline CDR1 is SQVTM and CDR2 ANQGSEA. The CDR3: CSVFAETTDFYGYTF. In nucleotides, the CDR3 is TGCAGCGTTTTCGCCGAAACGACAGACTTCTATGGCTACACCTTC. Variable domain in full (rest from reference TRBV29-1 and TRBJ1-2): SAVISQKPSRDICQRGTSLTIQCQVDSQVTMMFWYRQQPGQSLTLIATANQGSEATYESGFVIDKFPISRPNLTFSTLTVSNMSPEDSSIYLCSVFAETTDFYGYTFGSGTRLTVV.